This TCR beta chain was retrieved from a study of blood T cell repertoires in COVID-19. Study as a whole: Both acute and convalescent COVID-19 samples were obtained from the United States, Italy and Spain. T cells, B-cell-depleted T cells, or PBMCs supplied cDNA or gDNA.

Original analysis: Nucleated cell counts were estimated from reference gene primer amplification. Repertoires were generated with immunoSEQ multiplex PCR, while TCRdb's copy carries only in-frame clones and drops some. Clonal size and the V and J genes are those of that table, whereas D and trimming came from the DNA. The sample lists tens of thousands of clones; roughly 82% were seen once. Germline-derived CDR1 and CDR2 are LGHDT and YNNKEL (reference sequence). The ends were cut back, 4 bases at V and 5 bases at J, with 14 bases in the middle. CDR3 length: 15 residues. The sample comprised peripheral blood. The chain carries TRBV3-1 (or the pseudogene TRBV3-2) and TRBJ1-4; D is possibly TRBD1 (5 bases). The receptor comes from a man aged 55 to 70 with acute or convalescent COVID-19. The CDR3 spells CASSPRGGDNEKLFF. CDR3 DNA: TGTGCCAGCAGCCCCCGGGGAGGGGACAATGAAAAACTGTTTTTT.